The next 20 T cell receptor beta chains were all read from a single sample in a study of identical twins (dated by TCRdb to the mid-2010s). The method was 5' RACE. Sequencing instrument: Illumina HiSeq 2000. The raw public data were reprocessed by TCRdb itself: fastp quality trimming at Q25, MiXCR clonotype calling, in-frame beta chains only. Each entry is one CDR3 protein sequence, shown with its most common DNA and genes. This sample holds under 900,000 distinct CDR3 sequences; roughly 12% were observed only once. Jointly, the top ten make up 1.5% to 2% of the sample. In addition, the sample was reused for a study of yellow fever vaccine responses in identical twins.

The sequencing input was PBMCs. Receptors were obtained from a woman younger than 30 in good health.

This clonotype came up many times. The J gene is TRBJ2-3, the V gene TRBV27; 7 bases align to TRBD2. The CDR3 consists of 14 residues. V was clipped by 6 bases and J by 5 bases; unmatched bases: 8. The germline gives CDR1 MNHEY, CDR2 SMNVEV (reference sequence). The CDR3 DNA follows: TGTGCCAGCAGCCCTCTAGCGGAGGGAGATACGCAGTATTTT. Translation: CASSPLAEGDTQYF.

This rearrangement joins TRBV6-4 to TRBJ2-1, with TRBD2 matching over 15 bases. The CDR3 runs to 17 residues. The V and J ends lost 0 bases and 7 bases, in that order; junction bases with no gene match: 4. The germline gives CDR1 MRHNA, CDR2 SNTAGT. CDR3 coding DNA: TGTGCCAGCAGTGACTCCGGTGGGACTAGCGGGGGGAATGAGCAGTTCTTC. It specifies CASSDSGGTSGGNEQFF.

V and J are TRBV20-1 and TRBJ2-2; possibly TRBD2 for D (5 bases). V dropped 3 bases and J dropped 1 base, with 9 bases sitting between them. Germline CDR1 is DFQATT and CDR2 is SNEGSKA (reference sequence). CDR3 length equals 14 residues. Here the CDR3 reads CSASKDWNTGELFF. CDR3 DNA: TGCAGTGCTAGCAAGGACTGGAACACCGGGGAGCTGTTTTTT.

This chain connects TRBV7-2 to TRBJ1-2; D call uncertain. This CDR3 has 12 residues. With 8 bases removed from V and 6 bases from J, the gap between germline ends came to 13 bases. The germline V gene encodes CDR1 SGHTA and CDR2 FQGNSA. The CDR3 nucleotides read TGTGCCAGCGTTCGAGGGTGGGATGGCTACACCTTC. Protein sequence: CASVRGWDGYTF.

This clonotype was found many times. The genes are TRBV12-5 and TRBJ1-5, with TRBD1 as a possible D gene (5 bases). The CDR3 has 14 amino acids. The germline CDR1 and CDR2 sequences are LGHNT and FRNRAP. Trimming took off 4 bases at V and 7 bases at J, with 14 bases between the two ends. The CDR3: CASGSGYWEQPQHF. As DNA, the CDR3 is TGTGCTAGTGGTTCAGGGTATTGGGAGCAGCCCCAGCATTTT.

This chain joins TRBV10-2 and TRBJ2-7, with a weak D call TRBD2 (6 bases). This CDR3 has 14 residues. CDR1 is WSHSY, CDR2 SAAADI, per germline. Trimming pared 8 bases from V and 5 bases from J, leaving 19 bases between. The CDR3 loop reads CASQQFGGINEQYF. The CDR3 region has the DNA TGCGCCAGCCAACAGTTCGGGGGTATCAACGAGCAGTACTTC.

This sequence joins TRBV4-1 and TRBJ2-7; D is possibly TRBD1 or TRBD2 (5 bases each). CDR3 size: 14 residues. V lost 0 bases and J 1 base, leaving 7 bases between the germline ends. Germline-derived CDR1 and CDR2 are MGHRA and YSYEKL. CDR3 residues: CASSQDWGSYEQYF. The DNA of the CDR3 is TGCGCCAGCAGCCAAGATTGGGGGTCCTACGAGCAGTACTTC.

The genes are TRBV28 and TRBJ2-1; D is unclear. CDR3 length: 14 residues. Germline CDR1 is MDHEN and CDR2 is SYDVKM. Trimming removed 7 bases from V and 3 bases from J, with 13 bases in between. The CDR3 DNA reads as TGTGCCAGCACCCATGGTCTAGGCTACAATGAGCAGTTCTTC. Its protein is CASTHGLGYNEQFF.

The chain combines TRBV2 with TRBJ1-6; D remains unclear. Germline lookup yields CDR1 SNHLY and CDR2 FYNNEI. Trimming stripped 4 bases from V and 7 bases from J, with 8 bases between. The CDR3 is 13 amino acids. CDR3 loop: CASSVQLNSPLHF. The CDR3, as DNA: TGTGCCAGCAGTGTCCAGCTCAATTCACCCCTCCACTTT.

The chain has TRBV28 and TRBJ2-1; possibly TRBD1 or TRBD2 for D (5 bases each). Germline V lookup: CDR1 MDHEN, CDR2 SYDVKM. The germline V and J ends were trimmed by 1 base and 5 bases, with 18 bases remaining between them. The CDR3 extends over 17 amino acids. CDR3 residues: CASSLLVLGAGDNEQFF. DNA for the CDR3: TGTGCCAGCAGTTTATTGGTCCTCGGGGCAGGAGACAATGAGCAGTTCTTC.

The CDR3 bases are TGTGCCAGCACCGAGGGGGATCAGTCTGGGGCCAACGTCCTGACTTTC. Translating it yields CASTEGDQSGANVLTF. The chain links TRBV2 to TRBJ2-6; tentative D call: TRBD1 (6 bases). CDR3 size: 16 residues. The germline gives CDR1 SNHLY, CDR2 FYNNEI. Trimming took off 7 bases at V and 1 base at J, with 14 bases between the two ends.

This clonotype was counted only a few times. The gene calls are TRBV19 and TRBJ2-5; D not certain. Trimming stripped 6 bases from V and 11 bases from J, with 16 bases between. There are 12 residues in the CDR3. Germline V CDR1 and CDR2: LNHDA, SQIVND (reference sequence). CDR3 sequence: CASSDTGRQQYF. CDR3 nucleotides: TGTGCCAGTAGCGATACCGGGCGTCAACAGTACTTC.

The table lists this clonotype with many counts. The chain recombines TRBV10-3 with TRBJ2-1, with D perhaps TRBD2 (6 bases). The germline V and J ends were trimmed by 10 bases and 8 bases, with 21 bases remaining between them. Germline CDR1 ENHRY, CDR2 SYGVKD. The CDR3 contains 14 residues. The CDR3: CATRRGGIGYEQFF. The CDR3 nucleotides are TGTGCCACCAGGAGGGGAGGCATAGGCTATGAGCAGTTCTTC.

This clonotype was picked up a small number of times. This chain uses TRBV10-1 with TRBJ2-3; D call uncertain. This CDR3 is 15 amino acids long. The V end lost 1 base, the J end lost 0 bases, and 8 bases lay between the germline ends. The germline CDR1 and CDR2 sequences are WNHNN and SYGVQD (reference sequence). CDR3 nucleotides: TGCGCCAGCAGTGAGTACACCACTAGCACAGATACGCAGTATTTT. This encodes CASSEYTTSTDTQYF.

This clonotype was seen more than once but under ten times. This chain joins TRBV5-6 and TRBJ2-1; 13 bases line up with TRBD2. Germline V CDR1 and CDR2: SGHDT, YYEEEE. Losses at the gene ends were 6 bases for V and 6 bases for J; bases not matched to a gene: 9. CDR3 length equals 16 residues. The CDR3 sequence: CASNPGLAGWFNEQFF. The DNA for the CDR3 is TGTGCCAGCAACCCGGGACTAGCGGGATGGTTCAATGAGCAGTTCTTC.

This clonotype was found a few times. The rearrangement links TRBV19 to TRBJ2-1; 9 bases are a match to TRBD2. Trimming removed 2 bases from V and 5 bases from J; junction bases left unmatched: 4. The CDR3 has 15 amino acids. CDR1 LNHDA and CDR2 SQIVND come from the germline V gene (reference sequence). CDR3 loop: CASSIRLAGNNEQFF. The CDR3 DNA reads TGTGCCAGTAGTATACGGCTAGCGGGAAACAATGAGCAGTTCTTC.

This clonotype has only a few counts. The chain links TRBV7-2 to TRBJ1-5, with TRBD1 identical over 9 bases. Looked up from germline, CDR1 is SGHTA and CDR2 is FQGNSA. This CDR3 spans 16 amino acids. Trimming at V came to 4 bases and at J to 1 base, leaving 5 bases not matched to a gene. The chain's CDR3 is CASSSGGQGSNQPQHF. The CDR3 nucleotides read TGTGCCAGCAGCTCCGGGGGACAGGGAAGCAATCAGCCCCAGCATTTT. The full variable domain, its missing parts supplied by reference TRBV7-2 and TRBJ1-5, is GAGVSQSPSNKVTEKGKDVELRCDPISGHTALYWYRQSLGQGLEFLIYFQGNSAPDKSGLPSDRFSAERTGGSVSTLTIQRTQQEDSAVYLCASSSGGQGSNQPQHFGDGTRLSIL.

J is TRBJ2-3 and V is TRBV7-9; TRBD2 matches 9 bases. CDR3 length equals 16 residues. V lost 4 bases, J lost 4 bases, and 9 bases stayed unmatched. Germline CDR1 SEHNR, CDR2 FQNEAQ (reference sequence). The CDR3 bases are TGTGCCAGCAGCTACATAGCGGGAGTATTGTCAGATACGCAGTATTTT. Translated: CASSYIAGVLSDTQYF. The full variable domain, with the rest looked up from reference TRBV7-9 and TRBJ2-3, is DTGVSQNPRHKITKRGQNVTFRCDPISEHNRLYWYRQTLGQGPEFLTYFQNEAQLEKSRLLSDRFSAERPKGSFSTLEIQRTEQGDSAMYLCASSYIAGVLSDTQYFGPGTRLTVL.

The rearrangement uses TRBV7-2 and TRBJ2-3; 7 bases align to TRBD2. After removal of 4 bases from V and 6 bases from J, the junction contained 4 bases not matched to a gene. The CDR3 covers 13 residues. Germline V gives CDR1 SGHTA, CDR2 FQGNSA. DNA of the CDR3: TGTGCCAGCAGCTGGGACTACTCGGATACGCAGTATTTT. Translating it yields CASSWDYSDTQYF.

This clonotype was counted between two and nine times. This chain joins TRBV5-1 and TRBJ2-1, with 12 bases aligning to TRBD2. Trimming removed 1 base from V and 10 bases from J; junction bases left unmatched: 6. This CDR3 is 15 amino acids long. Germline CDR1 SGHRS, CDR2 YFSETQ. The CDR3 loop is CASSLLGLAGTEQFF. In DNA, the CDR3 is TGCGCCAGCAGCTTGTTAGGACTAGCGGGGACCGAGCAGTTCTTC.